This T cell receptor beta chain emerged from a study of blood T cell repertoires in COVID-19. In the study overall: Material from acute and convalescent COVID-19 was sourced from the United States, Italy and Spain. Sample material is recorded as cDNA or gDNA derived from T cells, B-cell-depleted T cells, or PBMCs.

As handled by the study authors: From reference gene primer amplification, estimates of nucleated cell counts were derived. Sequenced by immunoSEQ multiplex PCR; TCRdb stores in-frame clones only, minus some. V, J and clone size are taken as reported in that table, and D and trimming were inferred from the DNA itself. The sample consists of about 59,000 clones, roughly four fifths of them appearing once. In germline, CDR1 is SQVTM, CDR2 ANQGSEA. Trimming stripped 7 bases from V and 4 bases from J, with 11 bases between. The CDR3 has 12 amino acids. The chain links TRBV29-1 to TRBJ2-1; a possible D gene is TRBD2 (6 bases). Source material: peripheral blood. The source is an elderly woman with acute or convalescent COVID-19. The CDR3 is CSASGLYNEQFF. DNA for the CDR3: TGCAGCGCCAGCGGGCTTTACAATGAGCAGTTCTTC.